This is a list of T cell receptor beta chains from one sample in a study of OX40 agonist ivuxolimab in advanced cancers. The repertoire was sequenced with immunoSEQ multiplex PCR; TCRdb's copy has only in-frame clones and lacks some. The data contain 75,000 to 100,000 clones, 90% to 95% of them singletons. This specimen consisted of CD4+ or CD8+ T cells sorted from blood, obtained in a trial of the OX40 agonist ivuxolimab. The receptors derive from an adult with an advanced solid tumor such as melanoma, head and neck, liver or kidney cancer. Each CDR3 is given with its conserved first and last residue. Fields, in order: V gene, CDR3 protein.

>TRBV19
CASRTGGLVGTGELFF
>TRBV19
CASHKTPRENEQFF
>TRBV9
CASSGALGDTQYF
>TRBV7-3
CASSLNPPGLGETQYF
>TRBV7-9
CASSFPGLNQPQHF
>TRBV30
CAREGTILGEQYF
>TRBV30
CAWSLGISPLHF
>TRBV5-1
CASSLSGEAFF
>TRBV7-3
CASSPSREETQYF
>TRBV7-9
CASSFSSAVNTEAFF
>TRBV14
CASSPGLEFYEQYF
>TRBV7-3
CASSLSGGENTEAFF
>TRBV5-6
CASSLLSPEKLFF
>TRBV18
CASSPSREGSYTF
>TRBV6-5
CASSRGDFPYEQYF
>TRBV2
CASTEASGGHYGYTF
>TRBV7-7
CASSQDRLDTQYF
>TRBV7-9
CASSLGTAQETQYF
>TRBV9
CASSRASGTYEQYF
>TRBV19
CASSPTPQQEPAFF
>TRBV5-6
CASSLAGVEGFTEAFF
>TRBV5-1
CASSPDRETFTGELFF
>TRBV5-1
CASSPTGLKNEQFF
>TRBV28
CASSQTSGGNTDTQYF
>TRBV2
CASRPPTSSYEQYF
>TRBV28
CASRLDGNTEAFF
>TRBV2
CASSLTSGGETQYF
>TRBV29-1
CSVGLAGGGYNEQFF
>TRBV5-8
CASRRLAGANEQYF
>TRBV11-3
CASSLTSLGEPQYF
>TRBV7-3
CASSFGQGAYNEQFF
>TRBV25-1
CASISGDRGSGNTIYF
>TRBV5-1
CASSLGSVVDEQFF
>TRBV27
CASSLARGGGAEAFF
>TRBV28
CANSVGGQPQHF
>TRBV30
CAWSAGSPGNTIYF
>TRBV5-1
CASSHSSPYEQYF
>TRBV11-2
CASSFVRSGANVLTF
>TRBV27
CASSPHGLAGRTGELFF
>TRBV28
CASSPMTSGREWETQYF
>TRBV10-3
CAISDFLAGGPGEQYF
>TRBV30
CAWSETPRSGANVLTF
>TRBV11-2
CASSLDRGTNEKLFF
>TRBV7-8
CASSLGLVFDSPLHF
>TRBV19
CASSRAGEGYGYTF